The rows below give T cell receptor beta chains drawn from one sample of a study of cytomegalovirus exposure and HLA in healthy donors. TCRdb keeps only in-frame clones here, not all; method: immunoSEQ multiplex PCR. The data show 95,000 to 150,000 clones, 70% to 85% seen once. The material sequenced was PBMCs. Source of these receptors: a woman between 50 and 59 years old in good health and CMV-seronegative. Each CDR3 is given with its conserved first and last residue. A D gene is named only where the DNA matches it firmly. Expanded clones get a size class; other rows say once, few or many, or leave the size out.

cdr3_nt	cdr3_aa	clone_size	v_call	j_call	d_call
TGTGCCAGCAGTTCTCACCGACAGGGGGGCAGTGAAAAACTGTTTTTT	CASSSHRQGGSEKLFF	-	TRBV27	TRBJ1-4	TRBD1
TGTGCCAGCAGCCAAAATCCGGGACAGGGTTTCGGCAATGAGCAGTTCTTC	CASSQNPGQGFGNEQFF	few	TRBV28	TRBJ2-1	TRBD1
TGTGCCTCCATGACAGGGCTGAACACTGAAGCTTTCTTT	CASMTGLNTEAFF	-	TRBV2	TRBJ1-1	TRBD1
TGCAGCGCGGCGGGACAGGGGGAGTCCTACGAGCAGTACTTC	CSAAGQGESYEQYF	-	TRBV29-1	TRBJ2-7	TRBD1
TGTGCCAGTAGGAGGACGCGGCAAGGGGCTCGGGAGACCCAGTACTTC	CASRRTRQGARETQYF	-	TRBV19	TRBJ2-5	-
TGTGCCAGTAGTATCCCACAGGGTGGAAAAACTGAAGCTTTCTTT	CASSIPQGGKTEAFF	-	TRBV19	TRBJ1-1	-
TGTGCCAGCAGCTTAGAAGAGCGGGAGGGAGGAGATGAGCAGTTCTTC	CASSLEEREGGDEQFF	-	TRBV7-8	TRBJ2-1	TRBD2
TGTGCCAGCAGCCAAGATAGGAGCGGGAACTCCTACAATGAGCAGTTCTTC	CASSQDRSGNSYNEQFF	-	TRBV4-2	TRBJ2-1	TRBD2
TGTGCCAGCAGCTTACTTTCGCGGGAGGCCTCCGAGCAGTACTTC	CASSLLSREASEQYF	-	TRBV7-2	TRBJ2-7	TRBD2
TGTGCCAGTAGTACCGGGGGCGAGCAGTACTTC	CASSTGGEQYF	-	TRBV19	TRBJ2-7	-
TGCGCCAGCAGCCGCCGGACAGGGGGGGGTGAAAAACTGTTTTTT	CASSRRTGGGEKLFF	few	TRBV4-3	TRBJ1-4	TRBD1
TGCACCAGCAGCCCCGGCTGCCTGCCTAGCGGGGTCTACGAGCAGTACTTC	CTSSPGCLPSGVYEQYF	-	TRBV1	TRBJ2-7	-
TGTGCCAGCAGTTACTCGGGGGGGGGAGGAGAGACCCAGTACTTC	CASSYSGGGGETQYF	-	TRBV6-6	TRBJ2-5	TRBD2
TGTGCCAGCAGCTTATGGGTAGCGGGAGGTTACGACAATGAGCAGTTCTTC	CASSLWVAGGYDNEQFF	-	TRBV7-8	TRBJ2-1	TRBD2
TGTGCCAGCAGCTGGAGGACAGGGGAGAATGGCTACACCTTC	CASSWRTGENGYTF	-	TRBV5-4	TRBJ1-2	TRBD1
TGTGCCAGCAGTTTACCCCCCTGGACAGGGGGCCGGCCTCAGCCCCAGCATTTT	CASSLPPWTGGRPQPQHF	-	TRBV28	TRBJ1-5	TRBD1
TGTGCCAGCAGTTCCAACAGTCTGTACGAGCAGTACTTC	CASSSNSLYEQYF	-	TRBV6-5	TRBJ2-7	-
TGTGCCAGCAGTTACTCGATGCGGAACACTGAAGCTTTCTTT	CASSYSMRNTEAFF	-	TRBV6-5	TRBJ1-1	-
TGTGCCAGCATCTCTACCGGGGGCACAGATACGCAGTATTTT	CASISTGGTDTQYF	-	TRBV27	TRBJ2-3	-
TGTGCCAGCAGTCTACAGGGAGAGACCCAGTACTTC	CASSLQGETQYF	-	TRBV27	TRBJ2-5	-
TGTGCCAGCCGAGGGACAGGGGGGGAGACCCAGTACTTC	CASRGTGGETQYF	-	TRBV28	TRBJ2-5	TRBD1
TGTGCCAGCAGCTTAGGCGCGACTAGCACAGATACGCAGTATTTT	CASSLGATSTDTQYF	-	TRBV7-6	TRBJ2-3	-
TGCGCCAGCAGCTTACCAGGAACTGTGGGCACAGATACGCAGTATTTT	CASSLPGTVGTDTQYF	-	TRBV5-1	TRBJ2-3	-
TGTGCCAGCAGTTTAACAGGGACAGCTCATAATTCACCCCTCCACTTT	CASSLTGTAHNSPLHF	few	TRBV27	TRBJ1-6	TRBD1
TGCGCCAGCAGCCAAGATATTGTTGGGACAGGGAGTGAAAAACTGTTTTTT	CASSQDIVGTGSEKLFF	-	TRBV4-1	TRBJ1-4	TRBD1
TGCGCCAGCAGCCAAGACAACCGGGAGACCACAGATACGCAGTATTTT	CASSQDNRETTDTQYF	-	TRBV4-3	TRBJ2-3	-
TGTGCCAGCAGTTTTGTCGCGGCGGATGAAAAACTGTTTTTT	CASSFVAADEKLFF	-	TRBV27	TRBJ1-4	-
TGTGCCAGTAGTCAGTTATCTGGGGCCAACGTCCTGACTTTC	CASSQLSGANVLTF	-	TRBV19	TRBJ2-6	-
TGCAGTGCTGAACAGGCCTACGAGCAGTACTTC	CSAEQAYEQYF	-	TRBV20-1	TRBJ2-7	-
TGCGCCAGCAGAGAGTCCGGGTATGAGGAGGAAAAACTGTTTTTT	CASRESGYEEEKLFF	few	TRBV5-1	TRBJ1-4	-